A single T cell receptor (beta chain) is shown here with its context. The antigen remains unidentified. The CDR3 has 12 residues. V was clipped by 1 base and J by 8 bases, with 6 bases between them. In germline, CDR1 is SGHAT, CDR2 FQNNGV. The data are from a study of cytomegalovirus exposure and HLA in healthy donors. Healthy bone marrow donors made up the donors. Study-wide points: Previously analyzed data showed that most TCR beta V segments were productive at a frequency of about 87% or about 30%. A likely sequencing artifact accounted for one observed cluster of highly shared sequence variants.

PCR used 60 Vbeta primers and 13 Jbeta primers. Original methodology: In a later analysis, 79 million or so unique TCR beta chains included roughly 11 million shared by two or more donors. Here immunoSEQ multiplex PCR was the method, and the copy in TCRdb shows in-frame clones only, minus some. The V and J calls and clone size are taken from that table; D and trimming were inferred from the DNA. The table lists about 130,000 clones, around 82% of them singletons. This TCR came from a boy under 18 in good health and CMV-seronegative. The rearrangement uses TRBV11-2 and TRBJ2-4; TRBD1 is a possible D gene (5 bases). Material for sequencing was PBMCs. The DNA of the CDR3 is TGTGCCAGCAGCTTAGGGGGCTACATTCAGTACTTC. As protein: CASSLGGYIQYF.